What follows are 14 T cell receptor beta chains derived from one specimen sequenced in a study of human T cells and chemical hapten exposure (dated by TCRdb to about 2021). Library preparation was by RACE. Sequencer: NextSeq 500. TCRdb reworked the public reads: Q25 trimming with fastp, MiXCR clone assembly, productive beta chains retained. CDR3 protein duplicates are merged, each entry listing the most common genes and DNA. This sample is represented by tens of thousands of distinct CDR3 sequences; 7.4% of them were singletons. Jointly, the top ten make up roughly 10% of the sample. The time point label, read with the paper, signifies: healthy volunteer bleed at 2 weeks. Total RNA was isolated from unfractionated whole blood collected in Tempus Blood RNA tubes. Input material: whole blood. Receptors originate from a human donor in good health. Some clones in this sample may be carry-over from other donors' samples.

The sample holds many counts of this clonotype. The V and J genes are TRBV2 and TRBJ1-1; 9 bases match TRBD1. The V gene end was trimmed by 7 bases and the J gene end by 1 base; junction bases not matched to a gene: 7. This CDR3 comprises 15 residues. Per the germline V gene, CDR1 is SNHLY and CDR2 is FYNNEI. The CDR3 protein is CASTGTGRQNTEAFF. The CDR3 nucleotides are TGTGCCAGCACCGGGACAGGGAGGCAGAACACTGAAGCTTTCTTT.

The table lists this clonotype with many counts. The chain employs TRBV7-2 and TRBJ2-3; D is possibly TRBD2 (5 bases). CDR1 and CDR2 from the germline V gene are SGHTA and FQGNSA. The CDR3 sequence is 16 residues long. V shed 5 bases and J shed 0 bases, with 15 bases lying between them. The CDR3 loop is CASSAKSRTSTDTQYF. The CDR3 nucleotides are TGTGCCAGCAGCGCGAAATCGCGGACTAGCACAGATACGCAGTATTTT.

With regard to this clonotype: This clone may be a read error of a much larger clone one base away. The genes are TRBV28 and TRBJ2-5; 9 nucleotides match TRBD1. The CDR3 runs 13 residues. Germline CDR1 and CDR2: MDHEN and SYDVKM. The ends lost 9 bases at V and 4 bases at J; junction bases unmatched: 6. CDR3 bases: TGTGCCAGGAGCGGGACAGGGAGAGAGACCCAGTACTTC. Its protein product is CARSGTGRETQYF.

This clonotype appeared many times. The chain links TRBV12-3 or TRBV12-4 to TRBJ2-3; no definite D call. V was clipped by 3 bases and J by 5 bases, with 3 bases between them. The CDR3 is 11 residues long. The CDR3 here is CASSFGDTQYF. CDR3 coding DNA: TGTGCCAGCAGTTTTGGAGATACGCAGTATTTT.

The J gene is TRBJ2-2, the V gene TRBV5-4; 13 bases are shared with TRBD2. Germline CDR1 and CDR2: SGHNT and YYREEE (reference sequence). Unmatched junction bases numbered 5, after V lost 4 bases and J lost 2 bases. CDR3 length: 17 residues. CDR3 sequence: CASSPGTSGINTGELFF. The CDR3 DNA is TGTGCCAGCAGCCCCGGGACTAGCGGGATTAACACCGGGGAGCTGTTTTTT.

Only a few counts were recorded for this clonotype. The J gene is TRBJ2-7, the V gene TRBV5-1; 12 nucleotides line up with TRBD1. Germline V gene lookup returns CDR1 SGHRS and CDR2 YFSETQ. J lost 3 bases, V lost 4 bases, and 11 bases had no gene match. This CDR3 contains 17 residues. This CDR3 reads CASSPGTGGYSDYEQYF. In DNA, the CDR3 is TGCGCCAGCAGCCCTGGGACAGGGGGCTATTCGGACTACGAGCAGTACTTC.

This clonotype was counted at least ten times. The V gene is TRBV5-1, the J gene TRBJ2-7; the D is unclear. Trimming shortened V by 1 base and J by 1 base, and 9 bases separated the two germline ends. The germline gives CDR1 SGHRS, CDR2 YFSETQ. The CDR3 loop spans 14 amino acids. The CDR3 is CASSLYVDSYEQYF. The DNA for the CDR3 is TGCGCCAGCAGCTTGTATGTTGATTCCTACGAGCAGTACTTC.

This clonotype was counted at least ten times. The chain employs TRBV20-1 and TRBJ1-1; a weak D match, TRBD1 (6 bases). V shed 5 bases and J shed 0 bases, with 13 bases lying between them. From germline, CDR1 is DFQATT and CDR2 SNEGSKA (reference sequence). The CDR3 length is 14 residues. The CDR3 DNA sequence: TGCAGTGCTCGGCAGGGGTCCTTGAACACTGAAGCTTTCTTT. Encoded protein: CSARQGSLNTEAFF.

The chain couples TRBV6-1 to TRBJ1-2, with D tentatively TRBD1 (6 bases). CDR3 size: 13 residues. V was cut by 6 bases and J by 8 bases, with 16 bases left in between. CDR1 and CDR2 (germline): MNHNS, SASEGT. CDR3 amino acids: CASRKGGVEGYTF. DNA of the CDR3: TGTGCCAGCAGGAAAGGGGGAGTAGAGGGCTACACCTTC.

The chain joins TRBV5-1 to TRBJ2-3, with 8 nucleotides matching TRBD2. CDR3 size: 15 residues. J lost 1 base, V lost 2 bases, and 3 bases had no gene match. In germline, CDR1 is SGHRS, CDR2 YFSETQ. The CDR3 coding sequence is TGCGCCAGCAGCTTTAGCGGGGATCGCACAGATACGCAGTATTTT. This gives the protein CASSFSGDRTDTQYF.

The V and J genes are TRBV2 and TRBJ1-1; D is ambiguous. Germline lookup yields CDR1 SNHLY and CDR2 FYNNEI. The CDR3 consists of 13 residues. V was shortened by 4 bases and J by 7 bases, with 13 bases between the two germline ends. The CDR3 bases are TGTGCCAGCAGTGCCGTGGGCAGAGGTGAAGCTTTCTTT. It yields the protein CASSAVGRGEAFF.

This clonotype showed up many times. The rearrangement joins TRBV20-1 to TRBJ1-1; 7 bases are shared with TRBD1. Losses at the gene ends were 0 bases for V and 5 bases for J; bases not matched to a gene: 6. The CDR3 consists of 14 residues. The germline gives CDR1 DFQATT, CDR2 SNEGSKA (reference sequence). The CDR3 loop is CSARDRRGRTEAFF. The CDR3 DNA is TGCAGTGCTAGAGATCGCAGGGGGAGAACTGAAGCTTTCTTT.

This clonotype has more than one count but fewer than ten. The CDR3 DNA is TGTGCCAGCTCACTCCTGAGGGGGCGAGGCAATGAGCAGTTCTTC. As protein: CASSLLRGRGNEQFF. The chain is built from TRBV18 and TRBJ2-1; the match to TRBD1 covers 7 bases. V lost 4 bases and J lost 6; bases outside the gene matches: 9. Germline V gene lookup returns CDR1 KGHSH and CDR2 LQKENI. This CDR3 has 15 residues.

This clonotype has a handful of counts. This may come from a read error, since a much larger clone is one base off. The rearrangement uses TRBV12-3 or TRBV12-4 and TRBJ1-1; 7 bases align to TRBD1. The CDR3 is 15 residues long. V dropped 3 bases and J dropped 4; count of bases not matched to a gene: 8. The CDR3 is CASSFRQGGSTEAFF. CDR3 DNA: TGTGCCAGCAGTTTTAGACAGGGCGGAAGCACTGAAGCTTTCTTT.